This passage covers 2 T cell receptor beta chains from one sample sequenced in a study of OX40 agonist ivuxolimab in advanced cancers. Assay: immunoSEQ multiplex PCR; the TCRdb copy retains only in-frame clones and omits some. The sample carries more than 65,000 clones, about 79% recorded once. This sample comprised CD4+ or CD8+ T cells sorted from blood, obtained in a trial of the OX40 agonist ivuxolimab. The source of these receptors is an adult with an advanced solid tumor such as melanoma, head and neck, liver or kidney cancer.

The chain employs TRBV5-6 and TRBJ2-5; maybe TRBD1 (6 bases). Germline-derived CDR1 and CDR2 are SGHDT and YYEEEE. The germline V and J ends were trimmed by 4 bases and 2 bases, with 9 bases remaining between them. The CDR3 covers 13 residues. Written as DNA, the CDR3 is TGTGCCAGCAGCCGGGACATGCAAGAGACCCAGTACTTC. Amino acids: CASSRDMQETQYF.

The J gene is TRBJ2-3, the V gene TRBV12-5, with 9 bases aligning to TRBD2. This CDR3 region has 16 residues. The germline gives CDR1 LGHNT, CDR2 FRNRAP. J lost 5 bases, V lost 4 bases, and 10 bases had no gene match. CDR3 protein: CASGSREGGGVDTQYF. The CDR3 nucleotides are TGTGCTAGTGGTTCCCGTGAGGGCGGGGGGGTAGATACGCAGTATTTT. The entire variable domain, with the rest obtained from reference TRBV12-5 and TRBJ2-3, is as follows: DARVTQTPRHKVTEMGQEVTMRCQPILGHNTVFWYRQTMMQGLELLAYFRNRAPLDDSGMPKDRFSAEMPDATLATLKIQPSEPRDSAVYFCASGSREGGGVDTQYFGPGTRLTVL.